A single sample gave rise to the 18 T cell receptor beta chains below, sequenced in a study of regulatory T cells in long-lasting Graves disease. Time point of the sample: newly diagnosed GD, antithyroid drugs for less than 3 months. Following extraction of RNA from PBMCs, that RNA was used to make the TCR library. Researchers made TCR beta libraries by using iRepertoire HTBI primers and running Arm-PCR on CDR3 regions. TCRdb passed the multiplex PCR reads through MiXCR, listing each CDR3 protein once. The sample has 680,000 or so distinct CDR3 sequences; approximately 15% are singletons. These same data were also listed under a study on T cells in Graves' hyperthyroidism and ophthalmopathy.

Sequences were derived from peripheral blood mononuclear cells (PBMCs), sampled at new diagnosis, from a patient treated with antithyroid drugs. The receptors here all came from a woman in her twenties or thirties with Graves disease.

This clonotype showed up many times. The rearrangement links TRBV18 to TRBJ1-1, with TRBD1 matching 8 bases. The V segment lost 0 bases and the J segment 6 bases; nucleotides outside the gene matches: 9. CDR3 length: 16 amino acids. Looked up from germline, CDR1 is KGHSH and CDR2 is LQKENI. The CDR3, as DNA: TGTGCCAGCTCACCACCTTTCAGGGGGCGAGGGGCTGAAGCTTTCTTT. Translation gives CASSPPFRGRGAEAFF. Looking up the rest from reference TRBV18 and TRBJ1-1 gives the full variable domain: NAGVMQNPRHLVRRRGQEARLRCSPMKGHSHVYWYRQLPEEGLKFMVYLQKENIIDESGMPKERFSAEFPKEGPSILRIQQVVRGDSAAYFCASSPPFRGRGAEAFFGQGTRLTVV.

This clonotype has at least ten counts. This chain joins TRBV2 and TRBJ2-3; 11 positions match TRBD2. J gave up 4 bases and V 6 bases, and 9 bases lay outside the gene matches. The CDR3 is made up of 16 amino acids. Germline V gene sequence: CDR1 SNHLY, CDR2 FYNNEI. CDR3 region: CASRILAGAPADTQYF. In DNA, the CDR3 is TGTGCCAGCAGGATACTAGCGGGAGCTCCTGCAGATACGCAGTATTTT.

The chain is built from TRBV6-1 and TRBJ1-2; TRBD1 matches at 8 bases. Germline V lookup: CDR1 MNHNS, CDR2 SASEGT. V lost 6 bases to trimming and J lost 0 bases; unmatched junction nucleotides: 9. The CDR3 is 16 residues long. CDR3 loop: CASRGTGGGSNYGYTF. The CDR3 coding sequence is TGTGCCAGCAGAGGGACAGGCGGCGGGTCTAACTATGGCTACACCTTC.

This chain links TRBV11-2 with TRBJ2-1; 14 nucleotides match TRBD2. The length of the CDR3 is 17 residues. Germline values: CDR1 SGHAT, CDR2 FQNNGV. The V gene end was trimmed by 5 bases and the J gene end by 6 bases; junction bases not matched to a gene: 9. CDR3 sequence (DNA): TGTGCCAGCAGCGTCAGACTAGCGGGAGGGCCAATCAATGAGCAGTTCTTC. Residues: CASSVRLAGGPINEQFF.

This clonotype was counted between two and nine times. V gene TRBV6-1 combines with J gene TRBJ1-1; D unresolved. CDR1 is MNHNS, CDR2 SASEGT, per germline. The CDR3 contains 10 residues. Trimming pared 10 bases from V and 2 bases from J, leaving 5 bases between. The CDR3 bases are TGTGCCACCGGAAACACTGAAGCTTTCTTT. Translated: CATGNTEAFF.

The chain carries TRBV5-1 and TRBJ2-5; TRBD1 agrees at 7 bases. V was pared by 6 bases and J by 4 bases, with 9 bases of the junction left unmatched. The CDR3 extends over 14 amino acids. Germline CDR1 SGHRS, CDR2 YFSETQ. CDR3 residues: CASNRGTTIETQYF. CDR3 DNA: TGCGCCAGCAACAGGGGCACAACCATAGAGACCCAGTACTTC. The full variable domain, completed using reference TRBV5-1 and TRBJ2-5, is KAGVTQTPRYLIKTRGQQVTLSCSPISGHRSVSWYQQTPGQGLQFLFEYFSETQRNKGNFPGRFSGRQFSNSRSEMNVSTLELGDSALYLCASNRGTTIETQYFGPGTRLLVL.

This clonotype was counted ten times or more. The V gene is TRBV10-3, the J gene TRBJ2-1; 8 positions match TRBD2. V lost 4 bases, J lost 2 bases, and 10 bases stayed unmatched. This CDR3 has 17 residues. The germline CDR1 and CDR2 sequences are ENHRY and SYGVKD. The CDR3 DNA reads TGTGCCATCAGTGCATCCCTAAGCGGGAGTACCTACAATGAGCAGTTCTTC. This translates into CAISASLSGSTYNEQFF.

This clonotype has more than one count but fewer than ten. The CDR3 sequence: CASSFFRGTGNNYGYTF. The CDR3 nucleotides are TGTGCCAGCAGCTTTTTCCGGGGGACAGGGAATAACTATGGCTACACCTTC. This chain connects TRBV7-9 to TRBJ1-2, with TRBD1 identical over 9 bases. V lost 3 bases and J lost 1; bases outside the gene matches: 9. Per the germline V gene, CDR1 is SEHNR and CDR2 is FQNEAQ (reference sequence). There are 17 residues in the CDR3.

This clonotype was seen many times. CDR3 loop: CASSQMGSDYGYTF. The CDR3 DNA is TGTGCCAGCAGCCAAATGGGGTCGGACTATGGCTACACCTTC. The V and J genes are TRBV3-1 and TRBJ1-2; D not certain. The CDR3 length is 14 residues. Trimming left V 2 bases short and J 3 bases short, with 10 bases between. CDR1 is LGHDT, CDR2 YNNKEL, per germline (reference sequence).

This clonotype has ten or more counts. The chain links TRBV6-2 or TRBV6-3 to TRBJ1-4; D remains unclear. V lost 4 bases to trimming and J lost 0 bases, with 9 bases between them. Germline V gives CDR1 MNHEY, CDR2 SVGEGT. The CDR3 loop spans 15 amino acids. The CDR3: CASSLGRPTNEKLFF. The CDR3, as DNA: TGTGCCAGCAGTTTAGGGAGGCCAACTAATGAAAAACTGTTTTTT.

The rearrangement joins TRBV6-2 or TRBV6-3 to TRBJ2-4; the D is unclear. The germline gives CDR1 MNHEY, CDR2 SVGEGT. The CDR3 has 11 residues. The ends were cut back, 0 bases at V and 10 bases at J, with 4 bases in the middle. The CDR3 nucleotides are TGTGCCAGCAGTTACTCGGGTATTCAGTACTTC. As protein: CASSYSGIQYF.

This clonotype was counted at least ten times. The chain combines TRBV27 with TRBJ2-3, with D perhaps TRBD1 (7 bases). The CDR3 runs 12 residues. Germline CDR1 is MNHEY and CDR2 is SMNVEV (reference sequence). Trimming left V 5 bases short and J 9 bases short, with 12 bases between. CDR3 protein: CASSRETGTQYF. CDR3 bases: TGTGCCAGCAGTCGGGAGACAGGGACGCAGTATTTT.

This clonotype has only a few counts. The chain carries TRBV7-8 and TRBJ2-7; D is tentatively TRBD1 or TRBD2 (5 bases each). Germline V lookup: CDR1 SGHVS, CDR2 FQNEAQ. The CDR3 totals 15 residues. Trimming took off 5 bases at V and 0 bases at J, with 14 bases between the two ends. CDR3 nucleotides: TGTGCCAGCAGCGTAACGGGGCGCCTCTCCTACGAGCAGTACTTC. This gives the protein CASSVTGRLSYEQYF. Using reference TRBV7-8 and TRBJ2-7 for the parts outside the CDR3, the full variable domain is GAGVSQSPRYKVAKRGQDVALRCDPISGHVSLFWYQQALGQGPEFLTYFQNEAQLDKSGLPSDRFFAERPEGSVSTLKIQRTQQEDSAVYLCASSVTGRLSYEQYFGPGTRLTVT.

This clonotype came up many times. The chain recombines TRBV20-1 with TRBJ1-1, with 10 bases fitting TRBD1. The CDR3 consists of 16 residues. Germline V gene data show CDR1 as DFQATT and CDR2 as SNEGSKA (reference sequence). The trim removed 3 bases at V and 0 bases at J, leaving 7 bases unmatched. The CDR3 loop is CSARKPGQGMNTEAFF. CDR3 sequence (DNA): TGCAGTGCTAGGAAACCGGGACAGGGGATGAACACTGAAGCTTTCTTT.

The sample holds many counts of this clonotype. For the CDR3, the DNA is TGTGCCAGCAGCTTAGGACAGGGAGGAAATTCACCCCTCCACTTT. It yields the protein CASSLGQGGNSPLHF. The chain joins TRBV7-9 to TRBJ1-6; TRBD1 agrees at 7 bases. Trimming cost V 1 base and J 7 bases; bases outside gene matches: 4. The CDR3 is made up of 15 amino acids. CDR1 is SEHNR, CDR2 FQNEAQ, per germline (reference sequence).

Many counts were recorded for this clonotype. V usage is TRBV28 and J usage is TRBJ2-7; D is perhaps TRBD1 (6 bases). V was pared by 2 bases and J by 4 bases, with 12 bases between. Germline V lookup: CDR1 MDHEN, CDR2 SYDVKM. The CDR3 extends over 14 amino acids. The CDR3 sequence is CASSLVGAQYEQYF. CDR3 coding DNA: TGTGCCAGCAGTTTAGTGGGGGCACAATACGAGCAGTACTTC.

The chain links TRBV19 to TRBJ2-7; 9 nucleotides line up with TRBD1. Germline V gives CDR1 LNHDA, CDR2 SQIVND (reference sequence). This CDR3 has 12 residues. With V trimmed by 8 bases and J by 4 bases, 3 bases remained unmatched. The DNA of the CDR3 is TGTGCCAGTTCGACAGGGGGTTACGAGCAGTACTTC. Its protein product is CASSTGGYEQYF. The full variable domain, rest sourced from reference TRBV19 and TRBJ2-7, is DGGITQSPKYLFRKEGQNVTLSCEQNLNHDAMYWYRQDPGQGLRLIYYSQIVNDFQKGDIAEGYSVSREKKESFPLTVTSAQKNPTAFYLCASSTGGYEQYFGPGTRLTVT.

Many counts were recorded for this clonotype. The rearrangement joins TRBV5-1 to TRBJ1-4, with 9 bases aligning to TRBD1. The V and J ends lost 1 base and 5 bases, in that order; junction bases with no gene match: 0. There are 14 residues in the CDR3. CDR1 is SGHRS, CDR2 YFSETQ, per germline. The CDR3 protein is CASSLTGGNEKLFF. CDR3 DNA sequence: TGCGCCAGCAGCTTGACAGGGGGCAATGAAAAACTGTTTTTT.